Given below is one TCR beta chain in context. The antigen is not known. This entry is derived from a study of CD8 T cells in ankylosing spondylitis. Germline assignment: CDR1 MNHEY and CDR2 SMNVEV (reference sequence). The CDR3 loop spans 15 amino acids. V lost 7 bases to trimming and J lost 4 bases, with 19 bases between them. Study results and limitations: Disease-linked clones reportedly showed significant enrichment in matched ankylosing spondylitis synovial fluid.

By quantitative 5'-RACE with molecular barcodes, the TCR beta libraries were made. Using its own MiXCR run on the 5' RACE reads, TCRdb lists one record per CDR3 protein. The sample includes about 200,000 distinct CDR3 sequences, roughly 13% of them seen just once. This sequence was found in a male donor with ankylosing spondylitis or in good health (not recorded which). The source material was blood, either unsorted or a sorted T cell fraction (not recorded which). The V gene is TRBV27, the J gene TRBJ1-1, with TRBD1 as a possible D gene (6 bases). The CDR3: CASISLVEGGTEAFF. Written as DNA, the CDR3 is TGTGCCAGCATATCCTTGGTGGAGGGGGGCACTGAAGCTTTCTTT.